The following is a T cell receptor beta chain sequence with its context. Time point described: sample taken at primary tumor resection. Tumor, nontumor lung or frozen PBMC supplied whole RNA, sequenced without sorting. Samples were donated by 72 untreated early-stage non-small cell lung cancer patients. The sample is drawn from a study of spatial heterogeneity in lung cancer. Trimming cost V 1 base and J 9 bases, with 13 bases left between them. Germline V gives CDR1 SGHDN, CDR2 FVKESK. The CDR3 runs 15 residues. TCRdb fed the 5' RACE reads into MiXCR, producing one record per CDR3 protein. The table has approximately 92,000 distinct CDR3 sequences, less than 15% seen once; the top ten hold just over 40%.

Sequenced material: PBMCs, taken at surgery. The receptor was derived from a male donor with early-stage non-small cell lung cancer. The V call is TRBV14, the J call TRBJ1-6; D might be TRBD1 (5 bases). The CDR3 region has the DNA TGTGCCAGCAGCCAAGGGGCCTCGGGACGTTCACCCCTCCACTTT. Its translation: CASSQGASGRSPLHF.